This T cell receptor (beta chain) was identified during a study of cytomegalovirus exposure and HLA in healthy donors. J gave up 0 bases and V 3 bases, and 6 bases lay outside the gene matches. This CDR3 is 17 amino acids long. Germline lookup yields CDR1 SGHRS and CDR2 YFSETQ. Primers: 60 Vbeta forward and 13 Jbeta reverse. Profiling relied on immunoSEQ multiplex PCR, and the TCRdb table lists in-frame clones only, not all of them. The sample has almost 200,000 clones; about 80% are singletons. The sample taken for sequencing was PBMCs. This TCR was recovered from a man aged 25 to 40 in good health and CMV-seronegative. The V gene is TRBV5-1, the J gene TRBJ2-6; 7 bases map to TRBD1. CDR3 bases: TGCGCCAGCAGCTCGACAGGGATGAGCTCTGGGGCCAACGTCCTGACTTTC. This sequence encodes CASSSTGMSSGANVLTF.